The clone carrying this T cell receptor (beta chain) was counted many times. The source of the sample is a study of T cells in Graves' hyperthyroidism and ophthalmopathy. TCR beta CDR3 regions were amplified from RNA transcripts. A first-round RT-PCR of the TCR CDR3 used the HTBI primer set. TCRdb ran MiXCR on the multiplex PCR reads and lists one entry per CDR3 protein. The data hold some 500,000 distinct CDR3 sequences, with around 14% observed a single time. Trimming took 3 bases from V and 2 from J, leaving 6 bases between them. Germline assignment: CDR1 SGHRS and CDR2 YFSETQ. CDR3 length: 12 amino acids.

The chain links TRBV5-1 to TRBJ2-7; no definite D call. This TCR derives from a woman between 18 and 29 years old with Graves' hyperthyroidism. The sample taken for sequencing was blood. Written as DNA, the CDR3 is TGCGCCAGCAGCTCACGTCCCTACGAGCAGTACTTC. This encodes CASSSRPYEQYF.